The clone carrying this T cell receptor beta chain is labeled large. Its antigen is unidentified. The V gene lost 5 bases and the J gene lost 2 bases, with 17 bases spanning the gap. This CDR3 is built from 16 residues. Germline CDR1 SNHLY, CDR2 FYNNEI. The sample belongs to a study of circulating CD8 cells and anti-PD-1 response in melanoma. Points from the study as a whole: Previously treated and treatment-naive patients were pooled together.

From live CD3+CD8+TCRalphabeta+ cells, four PD-1 and/or TIGIT subsets were sorted. Each library started from around 14 ng of total RNA using the QIAseq Immune Repertoire TCR panel. TCRdb reanalysed the reads using MiXCR and keeps one entry per CDR3 protein. This table has 600 or so distinct CDR3 sequences, 6% to 8% appearing once. The rearrangement links TRBV2 to TRBJ2-3; D is perhaps TRBD1 (5 bases). This receptor was obtained from a human donor with melanoma. The sample in question was CD8+ T cells from PBMCs, obtained at baseline or after one month of anti-PD-1 therapy (not recorded which). As DNA, the CDR3 is TGTGCCAGCAGTCCCTGGACCGCAGGGAACACAGATACGCAGTATTTT. Translating it yields CASSPWTAGNTDTQYF.